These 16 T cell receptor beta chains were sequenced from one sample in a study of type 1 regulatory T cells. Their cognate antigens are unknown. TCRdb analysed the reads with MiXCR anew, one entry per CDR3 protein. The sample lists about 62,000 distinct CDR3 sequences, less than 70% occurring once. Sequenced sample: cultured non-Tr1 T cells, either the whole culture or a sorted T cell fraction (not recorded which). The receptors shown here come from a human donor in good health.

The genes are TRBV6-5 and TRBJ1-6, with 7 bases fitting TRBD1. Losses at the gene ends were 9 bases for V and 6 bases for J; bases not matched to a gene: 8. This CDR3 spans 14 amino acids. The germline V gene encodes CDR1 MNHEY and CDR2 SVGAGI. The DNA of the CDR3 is TGTGCCAGTTGGGCTGGGACAGTTAATTCACCCCTCCACTTT. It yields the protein CASWAGTVNSPLHF.

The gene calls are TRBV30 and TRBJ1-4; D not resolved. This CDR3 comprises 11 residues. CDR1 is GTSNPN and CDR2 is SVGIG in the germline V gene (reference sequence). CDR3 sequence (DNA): TGTGCTTACGGTAATAATGAAAAACTGTTTTTT. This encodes CAYGNNEKLFF. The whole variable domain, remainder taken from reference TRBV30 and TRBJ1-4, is SQTIHQWPATLVQPVGSPLSLECTVEGTSNPNLYWYRQAAGRGLQLLFYSVGIGQISSEVPQNLSASRPQDRQFILSSKKLLLSDSGFYLCAYGNNEKLFFGSGTQLSVL.

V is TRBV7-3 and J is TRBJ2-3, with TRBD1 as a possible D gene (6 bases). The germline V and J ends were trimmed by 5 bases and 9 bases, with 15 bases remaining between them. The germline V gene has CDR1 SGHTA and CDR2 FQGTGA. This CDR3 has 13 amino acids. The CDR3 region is CASSQTPQGTQYF. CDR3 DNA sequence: TGTGCCAGCAGCCAAACCCCCCAGGGGACGCAGTATTTT.

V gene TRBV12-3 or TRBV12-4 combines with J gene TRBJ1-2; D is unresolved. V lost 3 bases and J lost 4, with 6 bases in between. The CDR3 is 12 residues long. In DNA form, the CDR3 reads TGTGCCAGCAGTTTTTCCAGCTATGGCTACACCTTC. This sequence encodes CASSFSSYGYTF.

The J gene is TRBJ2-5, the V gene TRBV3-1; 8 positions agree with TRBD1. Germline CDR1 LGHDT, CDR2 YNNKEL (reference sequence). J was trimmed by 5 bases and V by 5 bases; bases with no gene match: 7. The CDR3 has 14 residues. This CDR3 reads CASSARQGTETQYF. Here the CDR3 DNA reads TGTGCCAGCAGCGCCCGACAGGGGACCGAGACCCAGTACTTC.

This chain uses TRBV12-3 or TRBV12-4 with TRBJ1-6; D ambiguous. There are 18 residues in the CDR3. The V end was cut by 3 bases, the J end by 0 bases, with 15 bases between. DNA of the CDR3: TGTGCCAGCAGTTTCCGACCGACCTTGAGCTCCTATAATTCACCCCTCCACTTT. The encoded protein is CASSFRPTLSSYNSPLHF.

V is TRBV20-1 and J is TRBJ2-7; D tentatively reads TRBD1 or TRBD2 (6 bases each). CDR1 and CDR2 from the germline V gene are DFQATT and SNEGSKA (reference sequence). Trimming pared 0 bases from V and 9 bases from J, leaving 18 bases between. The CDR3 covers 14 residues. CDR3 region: CSARDRLGKGGQYF. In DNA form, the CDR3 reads TGCAGTGCTAGAGATCGGCTTGGGAAGGGGGGGCAGTACTTC.

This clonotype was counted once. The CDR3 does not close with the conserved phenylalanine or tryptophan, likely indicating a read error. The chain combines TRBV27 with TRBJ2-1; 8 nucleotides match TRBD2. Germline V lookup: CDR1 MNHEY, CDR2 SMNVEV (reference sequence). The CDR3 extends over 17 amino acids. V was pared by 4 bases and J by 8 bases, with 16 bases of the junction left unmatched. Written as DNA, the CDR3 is TGTGCCAGCAGTTCACGAGCGGGAGTAATTAAGATGTATGAGCAGTTCCTC. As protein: CASSSRAGVIKMYEQFL.

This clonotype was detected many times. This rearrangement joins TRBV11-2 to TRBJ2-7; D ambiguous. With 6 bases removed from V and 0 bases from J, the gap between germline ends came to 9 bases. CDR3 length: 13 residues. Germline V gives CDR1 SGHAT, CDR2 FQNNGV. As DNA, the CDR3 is TGTGCCAGCAGTTCCTCTCCCTCCTACGAGCAGTACTTC. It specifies CASSSSPSYEQYF.

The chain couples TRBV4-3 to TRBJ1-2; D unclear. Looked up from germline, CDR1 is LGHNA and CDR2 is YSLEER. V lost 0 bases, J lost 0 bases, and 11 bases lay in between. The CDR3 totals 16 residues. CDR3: CASSQELRGTNYGYTF. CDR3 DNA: TGCGCCAGCAGCCAAGAATTAAGAGGGACTAACTATGGCTACACCTTC.

The CDR3 reads CASSFDWNTGELFF. CDR3 sequence (DNA): TGTGCCAGCAGCTTTGACTGGAACACCGGGGAGCTGTTTTTT. The V and J genes are TRBV7-2 and TRBJ2-2; D unclear. The CDR3 extends over 14 amino acids. CDR1 is SGHTA, CDR2 FQGNSA, per germline. V dropped 3 bases and J dropped 1 base, with 6 bases sitting between them.

The CDR3 region has the DNA TGCAGTGCTAGAGTCGATCTTAACTATGGCTACACCTTC. Translating gives CSARVDLNYGYTF. The chain couples TRBV20-1 to TRBJ1-2; D not certain. Trimming shortened V by 1 base and J by 1 base, and 7 bases separated the two germline ends. This CDR3 region has 13 residues. Per the germline V gene, CDR1 is DFQATT and CDR2 is SNEGSKA (reference sequence).

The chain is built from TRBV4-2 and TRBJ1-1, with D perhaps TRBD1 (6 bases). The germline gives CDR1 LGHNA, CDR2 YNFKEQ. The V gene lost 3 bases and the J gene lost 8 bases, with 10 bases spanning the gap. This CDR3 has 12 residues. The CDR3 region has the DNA TGTGCCAGCAGCCAGCCGACAGGAGAAGCTTTCTTT. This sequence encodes CASSQPTGEAFF.

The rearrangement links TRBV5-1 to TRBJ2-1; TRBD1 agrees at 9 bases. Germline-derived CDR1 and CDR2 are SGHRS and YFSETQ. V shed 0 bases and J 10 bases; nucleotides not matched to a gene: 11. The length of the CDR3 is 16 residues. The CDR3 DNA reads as TGCGCCAGCAGCTTGGGTCATGGGACAGGGAGTTACGAGCAGTTCTTC. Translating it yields CASSLGHGTGSYEQFF. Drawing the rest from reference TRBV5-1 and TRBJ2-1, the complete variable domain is KAGVTQTPRYLIKTRGQQVTLSCSPISGHRSVSWYQQTPGQGLQFLFEYFSETQRNKGNFPGRFSGRQFSNSRSEMNVSTLELGDSALYLCASSLGHGTGSYEQFFGPGTRLTVL.

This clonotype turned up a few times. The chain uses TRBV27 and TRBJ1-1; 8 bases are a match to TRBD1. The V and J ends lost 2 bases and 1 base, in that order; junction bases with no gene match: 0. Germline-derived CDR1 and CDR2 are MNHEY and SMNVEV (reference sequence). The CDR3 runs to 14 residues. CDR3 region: CASSLQGANTEAFF. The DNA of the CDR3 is TGTGCCAGCAGTTTACAGGGGGCGAACACTGAAGCTTTCTTT.

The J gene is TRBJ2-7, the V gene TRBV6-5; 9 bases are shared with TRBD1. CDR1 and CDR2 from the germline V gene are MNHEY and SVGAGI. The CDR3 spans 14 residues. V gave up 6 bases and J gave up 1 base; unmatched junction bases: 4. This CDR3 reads CASRNGQGSYEQYF. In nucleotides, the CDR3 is TGTGCCAGCAGAAACGGACAGGGGTCCTACGAGCAGTACTTC.